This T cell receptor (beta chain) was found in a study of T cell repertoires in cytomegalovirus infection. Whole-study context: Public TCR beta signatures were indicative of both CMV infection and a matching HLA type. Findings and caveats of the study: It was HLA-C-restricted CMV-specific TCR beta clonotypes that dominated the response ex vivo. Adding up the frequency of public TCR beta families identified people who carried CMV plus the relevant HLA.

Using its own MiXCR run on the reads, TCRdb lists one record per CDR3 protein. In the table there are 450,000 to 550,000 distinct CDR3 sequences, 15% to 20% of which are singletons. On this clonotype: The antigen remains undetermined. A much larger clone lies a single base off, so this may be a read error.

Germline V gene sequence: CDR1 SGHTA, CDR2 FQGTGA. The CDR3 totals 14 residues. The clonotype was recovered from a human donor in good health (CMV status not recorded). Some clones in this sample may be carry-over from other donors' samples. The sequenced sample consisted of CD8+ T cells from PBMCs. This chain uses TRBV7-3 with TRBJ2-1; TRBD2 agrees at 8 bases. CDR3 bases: TGTGCCAGCAGTTCTAGCGGGCCCCATGGGGAGCAGTGCTTC. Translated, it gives CASSSSGPHGEQCF.